These T cell receptor beta chains were read from a single sample in a study of blood T cell repertoires in COVID-19. Method: immunoSEQ multiplex PCR; TCRdb's copy keeps in-frame clones and lacks some. The sample consists of roughly 170,000 clones, roughly nine tenths of them appearing once. The sequenced sample consisted of peripheral blood. Receptors originate from a man between 65 and 80 years old with active or convalescent COVID-19. Each CDR3 is given with its conserved first and last residue. Fields, in order: clone size, D gene, V gene, J gene, CDR3 protein, CDR3 DNA. A D gene is named only where the DNA matches it firmly. Expanded clones are given a class, and other clones once, few, many or no size at all.

>NA|NA|TRBV12-5|TRBJ1-2
CASGYLRGSRESGYTF
TGTGCTAGTGGTTATTTAAGGGGGAGTAGGGAGTCTGGCTACACCTTC
>NA|NA|TRBV6-5|TRBJ1-5
CASSSQDSRSQPQHF
TGTGCCAGCAGCAGCCAAGACAGCAGGTCTCAGCCCCAGCATTTT
>NA|NA|TRBV27|TRBJ2-3
CASSLRRGTPDTQYF
TGTGCCAGCAGTTTACGGCGGGGAACCCCAGATACGCAGTATTTT
>NA|NA|TRBV19|TRBJ1-3
CASSSLGGGTGSGNTIYF
TGTGCCAGTAGTTCCCTTGGGGGGGGAACGGGCTCTGGAAACACCATATATTTT
>NA|NA|TRBV11-3|TRBJ2-1
CASSPGTYNEQFF
TGTGCCAGCAGCCCGGGGACCTACAATGAGCAGTTCTTC
>NA|TRBD1|TRBV19|TRBJ1-1
CASSMRTGGRTEAFF
TGTGCCAGTAGCATGAGGACAGGGGGCAGGACTGAAGCTTTCTTT
>NA|NA|TRBV28|TRBJ2-2
CASSTYTGELFF
TGTGCCAGCAGCACATACACCGGGGAGCTGTTTTTT
>NA|TRBD1|TRBV11-2|TRBJ1-1
CASSLVVRGDTEAFF
TGTGCCAGCAGCTTAGTTGTCAGGGGGGACACTGAAGCTTTCTTT
>NA|TRBD1|TRBV7-9|TRBJ1-5
CASSQGGNQPQHF
TGTGCCAGCAGCCAGGGGGGAAATCAGCCCCAGCATTTT
>NA|NA|TRBV10-1|TRBJ1-1
CAVGGGTEAFF
TGCGCCGTCGGGGGTGGTACTGAAGCTTTCTTT
>NA|NA|TRBV6-2/TRBV6-3|TRBJ2-2
CASSYLPSDTGELFF
TGTGCCAGCAGTTACCTCCCTTCGGACACCGGGGAGCTGTTTTTT
>NA|NA|TRBV7-3|TRBJ2-1
CASSFRAVSSYNEQFF
TGTGCCAGCAGCTTCCGAGCGGTAAGCTCCTACAATGAGCAGTTCTTC
>NA|NA|TRBV11-3|TRBJ2-1
CASSLGSASYNEQFF
TGTGCCAGCAGCTTAGGAAGCGCCAGTTACAATGAGCAGTTCTTC
>NA|TRBD2|TRBV5-4|TRBJ2-1
CASSLGALAGAYNEQFF
TGTGCCAGCAGCTTGGGTGCCCTAGCGGGGGCCTACAATGAGCAGTTCTTC
>NA|TRBD1|TRBV5-1|TRBJ1-1
CASSSEGAVWTEAFF
TGCGCCAGCAGCTCGGAGGGGGCGGTTTGGACTGAAGCTTTCTTT
>once|NA|TRBV7-6|TRBJ2-7
CASGEYEQYF
TGTGCCAGCGGAGAATACGAGCAGTACTTC
>few|NA|TRBV3-1/TRBV3-2|TRBJ2-3
CASSQWGGQGTDTQYF
TGTGCCAGCAGCCAGTGGGGGGGACAGGGCACAGATACGCAGTATTTT
>NA|NA|TRBV27|TRBJ1-6
CASRTASSYNSPLHF
TGTGCCAGCAGGACAGCGAGCTCCTATAATTCACCCCTCCACTTT
>NA|NA|TRBV7-2|TRBJ2-5
CASSLGAREKETQYF
TGTGCCAGCAGCTTAGGAGCGCGGGAAAAAGAGACCCAGTACTTC
>NA|NA|TRBV5-1|TRBJ1-2
CASSLGTVNYGYTF
TGCGCCAGCAGCTTGGGAACAGTCAACTATGGCTACACCTTC
>NA|NA|TRBV3-1/TRBV3-2|TRBJ1-1
CASSHTGPNTEAFF
TGTGCCAGCAGCCACACAGGTCCGAACACTGAAGCTTTCTTT
>once|TRBD1|TRBV6-5|TRBJ2-2
CASSSGTGYTGELFF
TGTGCCAGCAGTTCTGGGACAGGATACACCGGGGAGCTGTTTTTT
>NA|TRBD1|TRBV19|TRBJ1-1
CASSLQTGGTEAFF
TGTGCCAGTAGTCTACAGACAGGGGGCACTGAAGCTTTCTTT
>NA|NA|TRBV7-9|TRBJ2-6
CASSPRQGAGANVLTF
TGTGCCAGCAGCCCCCGGCAAGGGGCTGGGGCCAACGTCCTGACTTTC
>NA|NA|TRBV28|TRBJ1-4
CASRVPTQSGEKLFF
TGTGCCAGCAGAGTACCCACCCAATCGGGTGAAAAACTGTTTTTT
>NA|TRBD1|TRBV5-1|TRBJ1-2
CASSSRQGDYGYTF
TGCGCCAGCAGCTCCAGACAGGGTGACTATGGCTACACCTTC
>once|TRBD2|TRBV18|TRBJ2-1
CASSPPGLRYNEQFF
TGTGCCAGCTCACCACCGGGACTACGCTACAATGAGCAGTTCTTC
>few|NA|TRBV5-1|TRBJ2-7
CASSSTGFPYEQYF
TGCGCCAGCAGCTCCACAGGGTTCCCCTACGAGCAGTACTTC
>NA|NA|TRBV9|TRBJ2-7
CASSAGRGGEQYF
TGTGCCAGCAGCGCGGGCAGGGGCGGTGAGCAGTACTTC
>NA|TRBD2|TRBV7-9|TRBJ2-1
CASSLTSGGIYEQFF
TGTGCCAGCAGCTTGACTAGCGGGGGTATATATGAGCAGTTCTTC
>NA|NA|TRBV4-1|TRBJ2-5
CASSQDPPRVGETQYF
TGCGCCAGCAGCCAAGATCCCCCCAGGGTGGGAGAGACCCAGTACTTC
>NA|NA|TRBV9|TRBJ2-2
CASSAQTAINTGELFF
TGTGCCAGCAGCGCCCAGACAGCGATAAACACCGGGGAGCTGTTTTTT
>NA|NA|TRBV27|TRBJ2-7
CASSRRRQGEQYF
TGTGCCAGCAGCCGTAGGCGCCAGGGCGAGCAGTACTTC
>NA|TRBD1|TRBV2|TRBJ1-5
CASSWDRVVNQPQHF
TGTGCCAGCAGTTGGGACAGGGTGGTCAATCAGCCCCAGCATTTT
>NA|TRBD1|TRBV7-9|TRBJ2-3
CASSWGQGTDTQYF
TGTGCCAGCAGCTGGGGACAGGGCACAGATACGCAGTATTTT
>NA|NA|TRBV7-3|TRBJ1-1
CASSLQPGRNTEAFF
TGTGCCAGCAGCTTACAACCAGGTCGAAACACTGAAGCTTTCTTT
>NA|NA|TRBV2|TRBJ1-5
CASSGESGQPQHF
TGTGCCAGCAGTGGGGAGAGCGGTCAGCCCCAGCATTTT